This paragraph reports one T cell receptor (beta chain). Its antigen is unknown. It was with 60 Vbeta and 13 Jbeta primers that the PCR ran. Method: immunoSEQ multiplex PCR; TCRdb's copy keeps in-frame clones and lacks some. There are 95,000 to 150,000 clones in the sample; nearly 65% occur only once, and over 8% lies in the top ten. The CDR3 has 18 residues. CDR1 and CDR2 (germline): SGHDN, FVKESK. Trimming at V came to 2 bases and at J to 2 bases, leaving 8 bases not matched to a gene. The data were obtained in a study of cytomegalovirus exposure and HLA in healthy donors. Study results and caveats: The later analysis indicated that the majority of CMV-associated TCR beta chains appeared HLA-restricted. Other equally common chains were less clonally expanded than HLA-associated TCR beta chains, a later analysis showed. In vitro data verified three CMV-associated chains as specific for CMV antigens.

Source material: PBMCs. The chain combines TRBV14 with TRBJ2-2; 10 bases align to TRBD2. The TCR originated in a man aged 35 to 55 in good health and CMV-seropositive. This chain's CDR3 is CASSQLWGLASNTGELFF. CDR3 DNA sequence: TGTGCCAGCAGCCAATTGTGGGGACTAGCGAGCAACACCGGGGAGCTGTTTTTT.